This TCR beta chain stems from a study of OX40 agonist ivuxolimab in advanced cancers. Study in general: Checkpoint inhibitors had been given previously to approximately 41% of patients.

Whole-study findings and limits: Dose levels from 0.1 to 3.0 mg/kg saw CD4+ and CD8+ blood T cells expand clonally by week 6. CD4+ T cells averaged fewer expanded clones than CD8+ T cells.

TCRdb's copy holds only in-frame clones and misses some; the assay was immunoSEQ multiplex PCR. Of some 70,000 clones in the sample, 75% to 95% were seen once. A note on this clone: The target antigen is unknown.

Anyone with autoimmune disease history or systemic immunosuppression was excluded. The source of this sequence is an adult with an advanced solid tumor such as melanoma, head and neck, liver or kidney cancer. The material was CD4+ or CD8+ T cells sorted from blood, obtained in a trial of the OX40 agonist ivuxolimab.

The CDR3 loop reads CASSIPPIMGLANTGELFF. The CDR3, as DNA: TGTGCCAGTAGTATTCCTCCAATTATGGGACTAGCGAACACCGGGGAGCTGTTTTTT. The gene calls are TRBV19 and TRBJ2-2; 8 bases agree with TRBD2. J was trimmed by 0 bases and V by 3 bases; bases with no gene match: 12. Germline assignment: CDR1 LNHDA and CDR2 SQIVND (reference sequence). The CDR3 is made up of 19 amino acids. The full variable domain, in which reference TRBV19 and TRBJ2-2 provide the parts outside the CDR3, is DGGITQSPKYLFRKEGQNVTLSCEQNLNHDAMYWYRQDPGQGLRLIYYSQIVNDFQKGDIAEGYSVSREKKESFPLTVTSAQKNPTAFYLCASSIPPIMGLANTGELFFGEGSRLTVL.